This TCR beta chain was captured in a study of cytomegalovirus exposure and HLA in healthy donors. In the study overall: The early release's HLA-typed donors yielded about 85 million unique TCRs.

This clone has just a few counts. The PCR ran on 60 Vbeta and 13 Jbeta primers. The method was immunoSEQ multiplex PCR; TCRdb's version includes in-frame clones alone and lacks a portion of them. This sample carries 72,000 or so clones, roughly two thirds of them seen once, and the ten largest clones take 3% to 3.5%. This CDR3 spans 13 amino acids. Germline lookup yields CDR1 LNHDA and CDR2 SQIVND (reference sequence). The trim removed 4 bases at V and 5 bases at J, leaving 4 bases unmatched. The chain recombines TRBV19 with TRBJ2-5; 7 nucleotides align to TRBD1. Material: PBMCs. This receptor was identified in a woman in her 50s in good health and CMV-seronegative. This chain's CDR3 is CASSTRDSETQYF. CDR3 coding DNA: TGTGCCAGTAGTACCCGGGACAGCGAGACCCAGTACTTC.